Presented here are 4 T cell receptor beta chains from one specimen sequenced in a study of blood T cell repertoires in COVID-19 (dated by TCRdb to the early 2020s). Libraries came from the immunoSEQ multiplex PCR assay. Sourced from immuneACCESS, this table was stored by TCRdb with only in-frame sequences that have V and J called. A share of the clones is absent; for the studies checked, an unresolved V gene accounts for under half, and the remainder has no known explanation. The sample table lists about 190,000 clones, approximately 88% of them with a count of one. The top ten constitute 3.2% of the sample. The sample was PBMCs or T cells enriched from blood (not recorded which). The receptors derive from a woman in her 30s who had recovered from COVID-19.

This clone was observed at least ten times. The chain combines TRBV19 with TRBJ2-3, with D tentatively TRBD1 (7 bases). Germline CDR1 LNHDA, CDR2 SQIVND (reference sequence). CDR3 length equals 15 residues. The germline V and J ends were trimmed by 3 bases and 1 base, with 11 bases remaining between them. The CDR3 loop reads CASSIRGTGTDTQYF. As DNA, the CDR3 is TGTGCCAGTAGTATTCGGGGGACAGGCACAGATACGCAGTATTTT.

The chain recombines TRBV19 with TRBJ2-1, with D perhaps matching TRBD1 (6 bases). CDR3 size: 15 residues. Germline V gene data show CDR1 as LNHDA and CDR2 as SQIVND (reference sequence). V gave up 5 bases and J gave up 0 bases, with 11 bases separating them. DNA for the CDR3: TGTGCCAGTAGTCCACGGACAGCCTCCTACAATGAGCAGTTCTTC. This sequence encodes CASSPRTASYNEQFF.

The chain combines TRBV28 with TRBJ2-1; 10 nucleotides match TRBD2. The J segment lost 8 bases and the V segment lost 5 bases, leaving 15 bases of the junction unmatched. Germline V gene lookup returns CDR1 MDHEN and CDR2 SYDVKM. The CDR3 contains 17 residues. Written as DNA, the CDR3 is TGTGCCAGCAGTACAGCGGGAGGGCCGTGGTTGGGCGATGAGCAGTTCTTC. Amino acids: CASSTAGGPWLGDEQFF.

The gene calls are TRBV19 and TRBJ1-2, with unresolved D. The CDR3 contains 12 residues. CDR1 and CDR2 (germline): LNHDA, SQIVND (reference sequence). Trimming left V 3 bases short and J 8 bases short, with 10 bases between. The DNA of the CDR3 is TGTGCCAGTAGTATTGCCGACTGGGGCTACACCTTC. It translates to CASSIADWGYTF.